This T cell receptor (beta chain) was profiled in a study of cytomegalovirus exposure and HLA in healthy donors. PCR primers comprised 60 Vbeta and 13 Jbeta primers. Sequencing was performed with immunoSEQ multiplex PCR; in TCRdb, only in-frame clones are kept and a portion is missing. This table has 75,000 to 95,000 clones, roughly 63% appearing once. Study outcomes and limitations: Presence/absence analyses assumed roughly uniform sequencing depth across donors, which may not hold. An Asian-associated ancestry cluster reportedly showed fewer N-insertions than the roughly 600-donor mean in a later analysis.

A few counts support this clone. As yet, its antigen is unknown. Deletions cut 4 bases from V and 1 base from J, with 19 bases between. Germline V CDR1 and CDR2: SGHAT, FQNNGV. The CDR3 has 17 residues. The TCR sequence derives from a woman aged 45-60 years in good health and CMV-seropositive. What was sequenced was PBMCs. The chain combines TRBV11-2 with TRBJ1-1; weak D call: TRBD1 (6 bases). For the CDR3, the DNA is TGTGCCAGCAGCTACTTAATGTCTCGGACAGAGAACACTGAAGCTTTCTTT. This codes for CASSYLMSRTENTEAFF. The entire variable domain, with the rest obtained from reference TRBV11-2 and TRBJ1-1, is as follows: EAGVAQSPRYKIIEKRQSVAFWCNPISGHATLYWYQQILGQGPKLLIQFQNNGVVDDSQLPKDRFSAERLKGVDSTLKIQPAKLEDSAVYLCASSYLMSRTENTEAFFGQGTRLTVV.